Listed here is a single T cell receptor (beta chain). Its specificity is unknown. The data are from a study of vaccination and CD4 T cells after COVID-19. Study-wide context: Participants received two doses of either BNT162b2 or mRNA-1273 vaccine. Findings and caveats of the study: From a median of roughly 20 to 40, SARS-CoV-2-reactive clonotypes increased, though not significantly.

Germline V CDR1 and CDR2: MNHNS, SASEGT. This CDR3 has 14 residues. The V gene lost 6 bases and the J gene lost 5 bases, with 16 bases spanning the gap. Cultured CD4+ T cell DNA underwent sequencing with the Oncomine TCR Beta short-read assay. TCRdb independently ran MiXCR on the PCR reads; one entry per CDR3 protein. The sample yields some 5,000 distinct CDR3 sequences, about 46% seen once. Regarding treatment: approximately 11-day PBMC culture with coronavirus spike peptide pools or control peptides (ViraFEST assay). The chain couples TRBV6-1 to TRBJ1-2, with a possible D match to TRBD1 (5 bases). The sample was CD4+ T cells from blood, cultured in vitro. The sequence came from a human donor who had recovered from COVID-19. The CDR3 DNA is TGTGCCAGCAGCCGGGGCCCCGGCTTTTATGGCTACACCTTC. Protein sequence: CASSRGPGFYGYTF.